Following are 26 T cell receptor beta chains from one sample sequenced in a study of CD8+CD57+ T cells in acquired aplastic anemia. Genomic DNA provided the template from which TCR beta VDJ and CDR3 profiles were obtained. TCRdb re-derived calls from the reads in MiXCR, one entry per CDR3 protein. The sample lists around 250,000 distinct CDR3 sequences, 45% to 65% seen once, with 6.5% to 10% in the top ten. The sample comprised sorted CD4+, CD8+, or CD8+CD57+ T cells (not recorded which) from PBMCs. These receptors were taken from a human donor with severe aplastic anemia or a healthy control (not recorded which).

V gene TRBV10-3 combines with J gene TRBJ2-7; 16 positions match TRBD2. J lost 4 bases, V lost 10 bases, and 7 bases had no gene match. Per the germline V gene, CDR1 is ENHRY and CDR2 is SYGVKD. The CDR3 is made up of 15 amino acids. CDR3 region: CATHGTSGGGYEQYF. As DNA, the CDR3 is TGTGCCACTCATGGGACTAGCGGGGGGGGGTACGAGCAGTACTTC.

The J gene is TRBJ2-7, the V gene TRBV24-1; a weak D match, TRBD2 (6 bases). Trimming shortened V by 5 bases and J by 5 bases, and 15 bases separated the two germline ends. Per the germline V gene, CDR1 is KGHDR and CDR2 is SFDVKD. This CDR3 region has 14 residues. CDR3 sequence (DNA): TGTGCCACCAGTGCGGCGGGACCCGAGCACGAGCAGTACTTC. Its translation is CATSAAGPEHEQYF.

The table lists this clonotype with a few counts. Being one base from a much bigger clone, this may be a read error. The chain links TRBV6-5 to TRBJ1-6; D gene uncertain. CDR1 is MNHEY and CDR2 is SVGAGI in the germline V gene. The V and J ends lost 6 bases and 2 bases respectively, with 8 bases between them. CDR3 size: 14 residues. CDR3 DNA: TGTGCCAGCAGGGTAGGGACCTATAATTCACCCCTCCACTTT. It translates to CASRVGTYNSPLHF.

Many counts were recorded for this clonotype. This rearrangement joins TRBV11-1 to TRBJ2-2; 11 bases map to TRBD2. V lost 3 bases, J lost 5 bases, and 5 bases stayed unmatched. The CDR3 is made up of 16 amino acids. From germline, CDR1 is SGHAT and CDR2 FQDESV (reference sequence). For the CDR3, the DNA is TGTGCCAGCAGCTTCGGGACTAGCGGCCTTACCGGGGAGCTGTTTTTT. It is translated as CASSFGTSGLTGELFF.

The chain recombines TRBV19 with TRBJ2-4; maybe TRBD1 (5 bases). Germline values: CDR1 LNHDA, CDR2 SQIVND (reference sequence). The CDR3 extends over 14 amino acids. V dropped 4 bases and J dropped 8 bases, with 15 bases sitting between them. CDR3 sequence reads: CASSKVGRADIQYF. In DNA, the CDR3 is TGTGCCAGTAGTAAGGTGGGGCGCGCGGACATTCAGTACTTC.

This clonotype showed up many times. The V gene is TRBV6-2 or TRBV6-3, the J gene TRBJ2-7; maybe TRBD1 (6 bases). The CDR3 length is 15 residues. V was cut by 6 bases and J by 1 base, with 16 bases left in between. Germline loops: CDR1 MNHEY, CDR2 SVGEGT. The CDR3 here is CASRTGAKGSYEQYF. CDR3 DNA sequence: TGTGCCAGCAGGACAGGAGCCAAGGGATCCTACGAGCAGTACTTC.

Worth noting for this clonotype: This may come from a read error, since a much larger clone is one base off. The chain links TRBV12-3 or TRBV12-4 to TRBJ1-5; 7 nucleotides agree with TRBD1. TRBJ2-3 explains the end of the DNA better; the J call may be wrong. The CDR3 runs to 12 residues. CDR3 amino acids: CASSSWDSPQYF. CDR3 bases: TGTGCCAGCAGTAGCTGGGACAGTCCCCAGTATTTT.

This clonotype was counted ten times or more. This sequence joins TRBV19 and TRBJ1-1, with 7 bases fitting TRBD1. Germline values: CDR1 LNHDA, CDR2 SQIVND (reference sequence). There are 13 residues in the CDR3. The V and J ends lost 9 bases and 7 bases, in that order; junction bases with no gene match: 11. In DNA, the CDR3 is TGTGCCAGCAACACGAGGGGGCAAGGTGAAGCTTTCTTT. This sequence encodes CASNTRGQGEAFF.

The chain links TRBV29-1 to TRBJ2-7; 7 nucleotides align to TRBD1. Germline CDR1 and CDR2: SQVTM and ANQGSEA. The CDR3 loop spans 16 amino acids. The trim removed 2 bases at V and 7 bases at J, leaving 17 bases unmatched. CDR3 in amino acids: CSVEMARDRATEEQYF. The DNA for the CDR3 is TGCAGCGTTGAAATGGCCCGGGACAGAGCTACAGAAGAGCAGTACTTC.

This chain links TRBV24-1 with TRBJ2-2, with D possibly matching TRBD1 (6 bases). V lost 10 bases to trimming and J lost 0 bases, with 11 bases between them. The CDR3 length is 14 residues. Germline CDR1 and CDR2: KGHDR and SFDVKD. The CDR3 nucleotides read TGTGCCACTGCATCAGGGGCGAACACCGGGGAGCTGTTTTTT. The encoded protein is CATASGANTGELFF.

In this sample, this clonotype turned up many times. The rearrangement uses TRBV15 and TRBJ1-5; D may be TRBD1 (6 bases). CDR3 length: 14 amino acids. Trimming pared 8 bases from V and 0 bases from J, leaving 11 bases between. Looked up from germline, CDR1 is LNHNV and CDR2 is YYDKDF (reference sequence). The CDR3 DNA reads as TGTGCCACCTCAGGGGTTCATAGCAATCAGCCCCAGCATTTT. It codes for CATSGVHSNQPQHF.

This clonotype occurred many times. The chain uses TRBV25-1 and TRBJ2-1, with TRBD2 as a possible D gene (6 bases). The CDR3 has 15 amino acids. Germline CDR1 reads MGHDK; CDR2 reads SYGVNS. Between the trimmed V and J ends, which lost 1 base and 4 bases, there was a span of 11 bases. CDR3 amino acids: CASSESTSLYNEQFF. Here the CDR3 DNA reads TGTGCCAGCAGTGAATCTACTAGCCTATACAATGAGCAGTTCTTC.

The V and J genes are TRBV6-6 and TRBJ2-5, with D possibly matching TRBD2 (5 bases). Trimming pared 5 bases from V and 7 bases from J, leaving 8 bases between. Germline loops: CDR1 MNHNY, CDR2 SVGAGI (reference sequence). The CDR3 totals 11 residues. The CDR3 DNA reads as TGTGCCAGCAGTCGGAGCGGGACCCAGTACTTC. It is translated as CASSRSGTQYF.

The gene calls are TRBV9 and TRBJ2-7, with no clear D. V dropped 3 bases and J dropped 8 bases, with 12 bases sitting between them. CDR3 size: 12 residues. CDR1 and CDR2 (germline): SGDLS, YYNGEE. CDR3 nucleotide sequence: TGTGCCAGCAGCGGGATATCCGGTAAGCAGTACTTC. Amino acids: CASSGISGKQYF.

The rearrangement joins TRBV7-2 to TRBJ2-5; D is perhaps TRBD1 or TRBD2 (5 bases each). The J call may be faulty, since TRBJ2-1 better matches the DNA end. Germline V CDR1 and CDR2: SGHTA, FQGNSA. The CDR3 contains 14 residues. The CDR3 DNA reads as TGTGCCAGCAGTCCCGGGACCTGGGTCAATGAGCAGTTCTTC. Amino acids: CASSPGTWVNEQFF.

V is TRBV7-8 and J is TRBJ1-2; maybe TRBD1 (6 bases). V was trimmed by 4 bases and J by 3 bases, leaving 12 bases between them. The CDR3 contains 14 residues. CDR1 is SGHVS and CDR2 is FQNEAQ in the germline V gene. The CDR3 DNA follows: TGTGCCAGCAGCTCCGACGGGGGGCACTATGGCTACACCTTC. Amino acid sequence: CASSSDGGHYGYTF.

V gene TRBV7-6 combines with J gene TRBJ2-3; TRBD2 is a possible D gene (5 bases). This CDR3 has 15 residues. Germline V gene data show CDR1 as SGHVS and CDR2 as FNYEAQ. V dropped 3 bases and J dropped 4 bases, with 14 bases sitting between them. The DNA for the CDR3 is TGTGCCAGCAGCTTTTACCCCACTAGTGCAGATACGCAGTATTTT. It yields the protein CASSFYPTSADTQYF.

Comment on this clonotype: One base away lies a much larger clone, so this may be a sequencing read error. CDR3 DNA: TGTGCCAGCAGCGCTCTACCGGTCGCCTCCTACGAGCAGTACTTC. It yields the protein CASSALPVASYEQYF. The chain uses TRBV3-1 and TRBJ2-7; D unresolved. From germline, CDR1 is LGHDT and CDR2 YNNKEL (reference sequence). V was trimmed by 5 bases and J by 0 bases, leaving 14 bases between them. This CDR3 contains 15 residues.

This clonotype was detected ten times or more. This chain joins TRBV14 and TRBJ2-1; D not resolved. This CDR3 is built from 14 residues. Germline values: CDR1 SGHDN, CDR2 FVKESK. Trimming shortened V by 1 base and J by 4 bases, and 8 bases separated the two germline ends. CDR3 in DNA: TGTGCCAGCAGCCAAGTTGCCGGTTACAATGAGCAGTTCTTC. Its translation is CASSQVAGYNEQFF.

In the case of this clonotype: A much larger clone differs by one base, so this may be a read error. The chain uses TRBV5-6 and TRBJ2-6; D might be TRBD1 (5 bases). The germline gives CDR1 SGHDT, CDR2 YYEEEE. There are 16 residues in the CDR3. DNA for the CDR3: TGTGCCAGCACCGCGATTCCCTTCTCTGGGGCCAACGCCCTGACTTTC. As protein: CASTAIPFSGANALTF.

This clonotype was seen ten or more times. The chain couples TRBV20-1 to TRBJ2-3; D not certain. The ends were cut back, 4 bases at V and 2 bases at J, with 16 bases in the middle. Germline V gives CDR1 DFQATT, CDR2 SNEGSKA (reference sequence). The length of the CDR3 is 15 residues. The CDR3 region has the DNA TGCAGTGCTATAGACGGCAACCAGCCCACAGATACGCAGTATTTT. Translating gives CSAIDGNQPTDTQYF.

The chain is built from TRBV2 and TRBJ2-7; TRBD1 might be the D (5 bases). The V end lost 7 bases, the J end lost 7 bases, and 20 bases lay between the germline ends. The CDR3 extends over 14 amino acids. Germline lookup yields CDR1 SNHLY and CDR2 FYNNEI. The CDR3 spells CASTGNSGLGEQYF. In nucleotides, the CDR3 is TGTGCCAGCACAGGGAACAGTGGTTTGGGGGAGCAGTACTTC.

J is TRBJ2-5 and V is TRBV12-3 or TRBV12-4, with TRBD2 matching over 7 bases. After removal of 2 bases from V and 9 bases from J, the junction contained 3 bases not matched to a gene. The CDR3 runs to 12 residues. In nucleotides, the CDR3 is TGTGCCAGCAGTTTAAATGGGAGGGCCCAGTACTTC. Protein sequence: CASSLNGRAQYF.

The rearrangement links TRBV19 to TRBJ2-5; the D is unclear. With 3 bases removed from V and 5 bases from J, the gap between germline ends came to 10 bases. The germline V gene has CDR1 LNHDA and CDR2 SQIVND (reference sequence). There are 13 residues in the CDR3. The CDR3 region has the DNA TGTGCCAGTAGTATGGCTCGCCGGGAGACCCAGTACTTC. It encodes CASSMARRETQYF.

The rearrangement joins TRBV19 to TRBJ1-6, with D possibly being TRBD1 (5 bases). The V gene lost 9 bases and the J gene lost 13 bases, with 22 bases spanning the gap. This CDR3 is built from 14 residues. Germline V CDR1 and CDR2: LNHDA, SQIVND (reference sequence). The DNA for the CDR3 is TGTGCCAGCGCCGCCTCCGGGACTGTCAGGCCCCTCCACTTT. Amino acid sequence: CASAASGTVRPLHF.

This sequence joins TRBV20-1 and TRBJ1-5; D call uncertain. CDR1 and CDR2 from the germline V gene are DFQATT and SNEGSKA (reference sequence). The CDR3 has 14 residues. Trimming pared 0 bases from V and 9 bases from J, leaving 15 bases between. CDR3 amino acids: CSARDGSEEWPQHF. DNA for the CDR3: TGCAGTGCTAGAGATGGGTCGGAAGAATGGCCCCAGCATTTT.